This entry concerns a single T cell receptor beta chain. These data come from a study of blood T cell repertoires in COVID-19. About the research overall: Some COVID-19 samples were acute and others convalescent; all came from the United States, Italy and Spain. T cells, B-cell-depleted T cells, or PBMCs provided the cDNA or gDNA that served as material.

CDR3 length: 13 residues. V was pared by 4 bases and J by 6 bases, with 13 bases between. CDR1 LGHDT and CDR2 YNNKEL come from the germline V gene (reference sequence). Authors' data handling: Reference gene primer amplification gave estimated nucleated cell counts. The protocol was immunoSEQ multiplex PCR, while the TCRdb copy is restricted to in-frame clones and leaves out a portion. The DNA gave D and trimming, while V, J and clone size come from that table. The table includes tens of thousands of clones, 88% detected once. V usage is TRBV3-1 (or the pseudogene TRBV3-2) and J usage is TRBJ2-7, with TRBD2 as a possible D gene (6 bases). This receptor was identified in a man aged 50 to 59 with active COVID-19. The material sequenced was peripheral blood. DNA of the CDR3: TGTGCCAGCAGCCGGGGGACTTTAGGCGAGCAGTACTTC. It codes for CASSRGTLGEQYF.